These T cell receptor beta chains were read from a single sample in a study of blood T cell repertoires in COVID-19. Clones were sequenced by immunoSEQ multiplex PCR, and TCRdb holds only the in-frame ones, with some missing. The repertoire includes 300,000 or so clones, around 80% of them detected once, and approximately 1.2% sits in the top ten. Sequenced material: peripheral blood. The receptors were gathered from a woman aged 45-65 years with acute or convalescent COVID-19. The CDR3 runs from the conserved cysteine through the conserved F or W. A D gene is named only where the DNA matches it firmly. Some rows mark clone size as missing; the rest say once, few, many or name a class of expanded clone.

d_call j_call clone_size v_call cdr3_nt cdr3_aa
TRBD1 TRBJ1-4 . TRBV5-1 TGCGCCAGCAGCTTGAAGGGGGCCGGGGATGAAAAACTGTTTTTT CASSLKGAGDEKLFF
. TRBJ1-5 . TRBV2 TGTGCCAGCAGTAACCGGGACTTGGATCAGCCCCAGCATTTT CASSNRDLDQPQHF
TRBD1 TRBJ2-1 . TRBV7-9 TGTGCCAGCAGCCCCCGGGACAGGGGCCACAATGAGCAGTTCTTC CASSPRDRGHNEQFF
TRBD2 TRBJ2-3 . TRBV29-1 TGCAGCGTTGGAGCTAGCGGAAGAACAGATACGCAGTATTTT CSVGASGRTDTQYF
TRBD2 TRBJ2-7 . TRBV7-3 TGTGCCAGCGGACTAGCGGGAGGGCCCGGGTACGAGCAGTACTTC CASGLAGGPGYEQYF
TRBD1 TRBJ2-5 . TRBV30 TGTGCCTGGACTTACGGGACAGCAGGGGAGACCCAGTACTTC CAWTYGTAGETQYF
. TRBJ1-5 . TRBV24-1 TGTGCCACCAGTGTAAACAGGGACAATCAGCCCCAGCATTTT CATSVNRDNQPQHF
TRBD1 TRBJ2-7 . TRBV7-2 TGTGCCAGCAGCTTAGCGGGACAGATTGCCTACGAGCAGTACTTC CASSLAGQIAYEQYF
. TRBJ1-2 . TRBV4-1 TGCGCCAGCAGCCAAGACAGGGGCTACACCTTC CASSQDRGYTF
. TRBJ2-2 . TRBV11-2 TGTGCCAGCAGCTTGCAGGGGCTGAGCACCGGGGAGCTGTTTTTT CASSLQGLSTGELFF
. TRBJ2-1 . TRBV5-1 TGCGCCAGCAGCCAGACCCTCGGGATGGGGTACAATGAGCAGTTCTTC CASSQTLGMGYNEQFF
. TRBJ2-5 . TRBV30 TGTGCCTGGAGGGGTTTATATCAGCGAGAGACCCAGTACTTC CAWRGLYQRETQYF
TRBD1 TRBJ2-1 . TRBV7-9 TGTGCCAGCAGCTTAGGCCAGGGGGACTACAATGAGCAGTTCTTC CASSLGQGDYNEQFF
. TRBJ1-5 . TRBV3-1/TRBV3-2 TGTGCCAGCAGCCAAGTCTATCAGGTCGATCAGCCCCAGCATTTT CASSQVYQVDQPQHF
. TRBJ1-1 . TRBV5-1 TGCGCCAGCAGCTTGCGGGGGAACACGAACACTGAAGCTTTCTTT CASSLRGNTNTEAFF
TRBD2 TRBJ2-5 . TRBV30 TGTGCCTGGAGTAGCGACTCCGGGGGGGAGACCCAGTACTTC CAWSSDSGGETQYF
TRBD2 TRBJ2-2 . TRBV11-2 TGTGCCACAGGCCCTAGCGGGACTAACACCGGGGAGCTGTTTTTT CATGPSGTNTGELFF
TRBD2 TRBJ2-3 once TRBV5-4 TGTGCCAGCAAGCCGGGACTAGCGGGGACAGATACGCAGTATTTT CASKPGLAGTDTQYF
TRBD1 TRBJ2-2 few TRBV19 TGTGCCAGTAGTGGGACAGGGGGCATCGGGGAGCTGTTTTTT CASSGTGGIGELFF
. TRBJ1-2 once TRBV19 TGTGCCAGTAGTATTCTGGACAGATACTATGGCTACACCTTC CASSILDRYYGYTF
TRBD2 TRBJ2-3 . TRBV4-1 TGCGCCAGCAGAACGGGGGGTACGACAGATACGCAGTATTTT CASRTGGTTDTQYF
. TRBJ1-2 . TRBV7-2 TGTGCCAGCAGCCCCGGGACACCCGATGGCTACACCTTC CASSPGTPDGYTF
TRBD1 TRBJ2-7 . TRBV7-2 TGTGCCAGCAGCTCCCAAGACAGGGGACGATACGAGCAGTACTTC CASSSQDRGRYEQYF
. TRBJ2-3 . TRBV6-2/TRBV6-3 TGTGCCAGCAGTTACCGGGATCCGCTAATAGATACGCAGTATTTT CASSYRDPLIDTQYF
TRBD2 TRBJ2-5 . TRBV3-1/TRBV3-2 TGTGCCAGCAGCCGGCGGGGGGAAGAGACCCAGTACTTC CASSRRGEETQYF
TRBD1 TRBJ2-5 . TRBV27 TGTGCCAGCAGTCTAAGGGTCAGGGGGCGCCGAGAGACCCAGTACTTC CASSLRVRGRRETQYF
. TRBJ1-2 few TRBV9 TGTGCCAGCGGGGGTAGCGGAGATGGCTACACCTTC CASGGSGDGYTF
TRBD2 TRBJ2-3 . TRBV5-4 TGTGCCAGCAGCCCGGGGACTAGCGGCACAGATACGCAGTATTTT CASSPGTSGTDTQYF
TRBD2 TRBJ2-3 . TRBV4-2 TGTGCCAGCAGCCAAGGCGGGAGGGGGACAGATACGCAGTATTTT CASSQGGRGTDTQYF
TRBD1 TRBJ1-5 . TRBV10-3 TGTGCCATCAGGGGACAGGGGGCTGGTCAGCCCCAGCATTTT CAIRGQGAGQPQHF
TRBD1 TRBJ2-1 . TRBV5-4 TGTGCCAGCAGCATACGTACCCAGGGGGCGGGTGAGCAGTTCTTC CASSIRTQGAGEQFF
. TRBJ1-2 once TRBV7-9 TGTGCCAGCAGCTTAGTTGGCCTCTATGGCTACACCTTC CASSLVGLYGYTF
. TRBJ2-6 . TRBV12-5 TGTGCTAGTCGCGGCTCCTCTGGGGCCAACGTCCTGACTTTC CASRGSSGANVLTF
TRBD2 TRBJ2-6 once TRBV10-3 TGTGCCATCGCTAGCGGGTCCTCTGGGGCCAACGTCCTGACTTTC CAIASGSSGANVLTF
TRBD2 TRBJ2-3 . TRBV3-1/TRBV3-2 TGTGCCAGCAGCCAAGAGCGGGAGGGCACAGATACGCAGTATTTT CASSQEREGTDTQYF
. TRBJ2-2 few TRBV27 TGTGCCAGCACCTTACACAGGGATAACACCGGGGAGCTGTTTTTT CASTLHRDNTGELFF
. TRBJ2-1 . TRBV7-2 TGTGCCAGCAAAAGTGGGGGGTCGAGCTCCTACAATGAGCAGTTCTTC CASKSGGSSSYNEQFF
. TRBJ1-6 . TRBV30 TGTGCCTGGAGTGTCCTCTTTTGGGGCGATTCACCCCTCCACTTT CAWSVLFWGDSPLHF
. TRBJ1-3 . TRBV29-1 TGCAGCGTCCTACAGTCTCTCTCTGGAAACACCATATATTTT CSVLQSLSGNTIYF
TRBD1 TRBJ1-4 . TRBV5-4 TGTGCCAGCAGCACTGGACAGGGATTTGGGGAAAAACTGTTTTTT CASSTGQGFGEKLFF
TRBD1 TRBJ2-3 . TRBV7-2 TGTGCCAGCGGGGGACAGGGGGGAGATACGCAGTATTTT CASGGQGGDTQYF
TRBD1 TRBJ1-1 few TRBV6-4 TGTGCCAGCAGTGATGGGAACAGGGGCACTGAAGCTTTCTTT CASSDGNRGTEAFF
. TRBJ2-7 . TRBV5-4 TGTGCCAGCAGCTCCGGGACTGGTGGGGAGCAGTACTTC CASSSGTGGEQYF
. TRBJ2-1 . TRBV6-5 TGTGCCAGCAGTTACTCGCCTGTCTTAGAGGAGGAGTTCTTC CASSYSPVLEEEFF
. TRBJ1-5 few TRBV27 TGTGCCAGCAGTTCACGAGGGATCGGTCAGCCCCAGCATTTT CASSSRGIGQPQHF
TRBD1 TRBJ2-1 . TRBV7-2 TGTGCCAGCAGCCCCCGACAGGGGGGCAATGAGCAGTTCTTC CASSPRQGGNEQFF
. TRBJ1-2 . TRBV5-1 TGCGCCAGCAGCTTGGACGGCAGGTCCTATGGCTACACCTTC CASSLDGRSYGYTF
. TRBJ1-2 . TRBV19 TGTGCCAGTAGACCGGGTAACTATGGCTACACCTTC CASRPGNYGYTF
TRBD1 TRBJ2-2 . TRBV7-2 TGTGCCAGCAAGAAGGGTACAGGGGGACGGGAGCTGTTTTTT CASKKGTGGRELFF
TRBD2 TRBJ2-1 . TRBV5-4 TGTGCCAGCAGCTTACAGCGGACTAGCGGGGGTAATGAGCAGTTCTTC CASSLQRTSGGNEQFF
TRBD1 TRBJ2-5 . TRBV19 TGTGCCAGTAGTACACAGTCCACCGGGACAGGGACGACCCAGTACTTC CASSTQSTGTGTTQYF
. TRBJ2-2 . TRBV13 TGTGCCAGCAGCTCCTCGACAGCGCCCACCGGGGAGCTGTTTTTT CASSSSTAPTGELFF
. TRBJ2-7 . TRBV10-2 TGCGCCAGCAGTGAGGAGGTCGCGGCGGTTGCCTCCTACGAGCAGTACTTC CASSEEVAAVASYEQYF
. TRBJ1-1 . TRBV5-4 TGTGCCAGCAGCGGAGGAGGTCGGGTGACTGAAGCTTTCTTT CASSGGGRVTEAFF
TRBD2 TRBJ2-7 . TRBV30 TGTGCCTGGAGTGCTGGACTAGAGATCTACGAGCAGTACTTC CAWSAGLEIYEQYF
. TRBJ1-4 . TRBV19 TGTGCCAGTAGTCTCGGACTGTATACAACTAATGAAAAACTGTTTTTT CASSLGLYTTNEKLFF
. TRBJ2-2 once TRBV3-1/TRBV3-2 TGTGCCAGCAGCCAAGGACAGATTACCGGGGAGCTGTTTTTT CASSQGQITGELFF
. TRBJ1-1 . TRBV12-5 TGTGCTAGTGGTTCTTCCGAGGGTTACACTGAAGCTTTCTTT CASGSSEGYTEAFF
TRBD2 TRBJ2-3 . TRBV18 TGTGCCAGCTCACCGACTAGCGGGGGGCCAGATACGCAGTATTTT CASSPTSGGPDTQYF